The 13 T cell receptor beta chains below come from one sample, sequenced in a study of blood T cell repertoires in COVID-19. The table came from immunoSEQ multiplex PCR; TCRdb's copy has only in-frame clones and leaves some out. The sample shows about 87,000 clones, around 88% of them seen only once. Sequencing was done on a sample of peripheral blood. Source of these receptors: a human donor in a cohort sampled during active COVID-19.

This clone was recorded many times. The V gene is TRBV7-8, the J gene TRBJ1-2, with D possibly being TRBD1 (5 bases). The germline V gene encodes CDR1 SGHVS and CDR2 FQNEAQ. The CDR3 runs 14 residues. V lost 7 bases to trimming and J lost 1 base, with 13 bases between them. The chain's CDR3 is CASTPWGDNYGYTF. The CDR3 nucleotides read TGTGCCAGCACCCCTTGGGGGGATAACTATGGCTACACCTTC.

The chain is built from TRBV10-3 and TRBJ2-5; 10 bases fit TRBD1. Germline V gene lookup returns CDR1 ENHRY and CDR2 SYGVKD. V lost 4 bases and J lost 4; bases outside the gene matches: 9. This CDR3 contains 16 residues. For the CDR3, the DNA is TGTGCCATCAGTGGGTCAGGGGACAGGGGTTTAGAGACCCAGTACTTC. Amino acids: CAISGSGDRGLETQYF.

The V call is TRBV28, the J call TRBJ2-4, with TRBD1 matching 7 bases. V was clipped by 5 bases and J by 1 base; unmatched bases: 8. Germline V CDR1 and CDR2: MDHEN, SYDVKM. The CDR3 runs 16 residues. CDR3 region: CASSRRTGWAKNIQYF. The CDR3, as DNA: TGTGCCAGCAGTCGGCGGACAGGATGGGCCAAAAACATTCAGTACTTC.

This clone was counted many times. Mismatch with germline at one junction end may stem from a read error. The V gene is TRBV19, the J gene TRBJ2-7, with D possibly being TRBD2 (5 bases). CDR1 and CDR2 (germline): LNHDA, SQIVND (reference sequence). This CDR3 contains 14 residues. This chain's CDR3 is CASSPGPGTYKQYF. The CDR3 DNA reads TGTGCCAGTAGCCCGGGCCCGGGAACCTACAAGCAGTACTTC. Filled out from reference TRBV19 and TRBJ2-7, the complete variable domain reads DGGITQSPKYLFRKEGQNVTLSCEQNLNHDAMYWYRQDPGQGLRLIYYSQIVNDFQKGDIAEGYSVSREKKESFPLTVTSAQKNPTAFYLCASSPGPGTYKQYFGPGTRLTVT.

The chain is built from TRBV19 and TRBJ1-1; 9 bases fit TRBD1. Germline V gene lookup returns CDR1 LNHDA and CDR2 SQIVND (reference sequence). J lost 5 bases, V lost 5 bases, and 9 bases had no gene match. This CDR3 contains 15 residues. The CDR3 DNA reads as TGTGCCAGTAGTCCATCTGACAGGGGGGATACTGAAGCTTTCTTT. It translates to CASSPSDRGDTEAFF.

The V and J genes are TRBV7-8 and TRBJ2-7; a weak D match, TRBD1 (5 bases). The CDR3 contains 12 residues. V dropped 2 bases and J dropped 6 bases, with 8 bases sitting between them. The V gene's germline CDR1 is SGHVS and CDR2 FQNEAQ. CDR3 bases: TGTGCCAGCAGCTTACAGGGCACCGAGCAGTACTTC. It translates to CASSLQGTEQYF.

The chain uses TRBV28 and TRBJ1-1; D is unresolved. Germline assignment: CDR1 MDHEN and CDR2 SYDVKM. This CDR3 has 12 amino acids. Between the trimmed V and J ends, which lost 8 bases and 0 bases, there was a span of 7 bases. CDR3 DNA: TGTGCCAGCGGAACTATGAACACTGAAGCTTTCTTT. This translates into CASGTMNTEAFF. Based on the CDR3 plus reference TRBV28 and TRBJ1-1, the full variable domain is DVKVTQSSRYLVKRTGEKVFLECVQDMDHENMFWYRQDPGLGLRLIYFSYDVKMKEKGDIPEGYSVSREKKERFSLILESASTNQTSMYLCASGTMNTEAFFGQGTRLTVV.

The CDR3 sequence: CASSAQGLAGLNEQFF. The CDR3, as DNA: TGTGCCAGCAGCGCCCAGGGACTAGCGGGACTAAATGAGCAGTTCTTC. V is TRBV11-2 and J is TRBJ2-1; 13 nucleotides match TRBD2. This CDR3 region has 16 residues. V shed 5 bases, J shed 7 bases, and the junction held 8 bases outside the gene matches. Germline CDR1 SGHAT, CDR2 FQNNGV.

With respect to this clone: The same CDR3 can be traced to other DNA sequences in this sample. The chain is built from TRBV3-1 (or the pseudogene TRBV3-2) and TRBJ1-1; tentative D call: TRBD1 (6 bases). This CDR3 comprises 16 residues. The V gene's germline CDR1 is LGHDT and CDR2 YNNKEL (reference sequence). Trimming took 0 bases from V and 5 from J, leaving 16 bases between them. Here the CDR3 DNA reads TGTGCCAGCAGCCAAGAGTGGGGGCAGGGAGGGACTGAAGCTTTCTTT. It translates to CASSQEWGQGGTEAFF.

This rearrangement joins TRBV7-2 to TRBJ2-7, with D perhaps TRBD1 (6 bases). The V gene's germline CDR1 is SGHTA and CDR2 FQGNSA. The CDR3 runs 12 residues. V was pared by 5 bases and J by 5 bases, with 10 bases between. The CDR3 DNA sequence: TGTGCCAGCAGCGGACGGACAGACGAGCAGTACTTC. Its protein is CASSGRTDEQYF.

In DNA form, the CDR3 reads TGCAGCGTTGAGATTAAGTCGACGGACATATATCGGTACGAGCAGTACTTC. Protein product: CSVEIKSTDIYRYEQYF. The chain recombines TRBV29-1 with TRBJ2-7, with D tentatively TRBD1 (5 bases). V lost 3 bases and J 4 bases, leaving 25 bases between the germline ends. CDR1 and CDR2 from the germline V gene are SQVTM and ANQGSEA. This CDR3 is 17 amino acids long.

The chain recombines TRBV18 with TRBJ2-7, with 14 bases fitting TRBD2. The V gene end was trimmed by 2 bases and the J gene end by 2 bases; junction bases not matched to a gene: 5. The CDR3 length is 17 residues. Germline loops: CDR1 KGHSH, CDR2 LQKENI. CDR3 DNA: TGTGCCAGCTCACCAGGAGGACTAGCGGGGGGTGCCTACGAGCAGTACTTC. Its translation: CASSPGGLAGGAYEQYF.

The DNA for the CDR3 is TGTGCCAGCAGTGAAGGGACAGGGGGCGCCTACAATGAGCAGTTCTTC. Translated: CASSEGTGGAYNEQFF. The J gene is TRBJ2-1, the V gene TRBV25-1, with 12 positions matching TRBD1. The trim removed 2 bases at V and 2 bases at J, leaving 1 base unmatched. The germline CDR1 and CDR2 sequences are MGHDK and SYGVNS. The CDR3 loop spans 16 amino acids.